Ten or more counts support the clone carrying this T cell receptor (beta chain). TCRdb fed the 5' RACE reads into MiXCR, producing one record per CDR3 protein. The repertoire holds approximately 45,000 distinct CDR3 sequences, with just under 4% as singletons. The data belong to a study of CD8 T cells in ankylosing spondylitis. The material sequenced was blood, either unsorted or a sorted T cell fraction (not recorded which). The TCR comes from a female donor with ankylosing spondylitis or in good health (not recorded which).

CDR3 bases: TGTGCCAGCAGCGTAGCAGGGGCCGCCGGGGAGCTGTTTTTT. This gives the protein CASSVAGAAGELFF. The V gene is TRBV9, the J gene TRBJ2-2, with a tentative D call TRBD1 (6 bases). V lost 0 bases, J lost 6 bases, and 9 bases lay in between. The CDR3 has 14 residues. Germline lookup yields CDR1 SGDLS and CDR2 YYNGEE.